A selection of T cell receptor beta chains follows, all from one sample in a study of T cells in Graves' hyperthyroidism and ophthalmopathy. TCRdb used MiXCR to reprocess the multiplex PCR reads, holding one entry per CDR3 protein. This sample has roughly 660,000 distinct CDR3 sequences; around a sixth occur once, and the top ten carry about 14%. Sequenced material: blood. Receptor source: a man in his fifties with Graves' hyperthyroidism. Each CDR3 is given with its conserved first and last residue. A D gene is named only where the DNA matches it firmly. Clone size appears in some rows only: once, few, many, or a class for an expanded clone.

CASSLGQGWADTQYF | TGTGCTAGCAGCTTGGGACAGGGATGGGCAGATACGCAGTATTTT | TRBD1 | TRBJ2-3 | many | TRBV7-7
CASTGPYPYNEQFF | TGTGCCAGCACCGGACCGTACCCATACAATGAGCAGTTCTTC | - | TRBJ2-1 | - | TRBV27
CAHGGGVLANTGELFF | TGTGCCCACGGGGGGGGGGTTCTCGCGAACACCGGGGAGCTGTTTTTT | TRBD2 | TRBJ2-2 | many | TRBV28
CASSSTDRLYGYTF | TGTGCCAGCAGTTCGACGGATCGCCTCTATGGCTACACCTTC | - | TRBJ1-2 | many | TRBV27
CASRPGASRIVVTGELFF | TGTGCCAGCAGGCCGGGGGCCTCCAGGATCGTCGTCACCGGGGAGCTGTTTTTT | - | TRBJ2-2 | many | TRBV7-9
CASSLVQVNTEAFF | TGTGCCAGCAGTTTAGTTCAGGTGAACACTGAAGCTTTCTTT | - | TRBJ1-1 | many | TRBV28
CSARSGTGGFPETQYF | TGCAGTGCTAGATCCGGGACAGGGGGGTTCCCAGAGACCCAGTACTTC | TRBD1 | TRBJ2-5 | - | TRBV20-1
CASHTRRLAGGVATQYF | TGCGCCAGCCACACTCGCAGGCTAGCGGGAGGAGTAGCGACCCAGTACTTC | TRBD2 | TRBJ2-5 | - | TRBV5-1
CASTRGRNNEQFF | TGTGCCAGCACCAGGGGGCGCAACAATGAGCAGTTCTTC | TRBD1 | TRBJ2-1 | many | TRBV2
CASLPDLQETQYF | TGTGCCAGCCTACCAGACTTGCAAGAGACCCAGTACTTC | - | TRBJ2-5 | few | TRBV19
CASMVGDNYGYTF | TGTGCCAGCATGGTGGGGGATAACTATGGCTACACCTTC | - | TRBJ1-2 | many | TRBV28
CASSLSSPSGPYEQYF | TGTGCCAGCAGTTTATCTTCCCCTTCCGGGCCCTACGAGCAGTACTTC | - | TRBJ2-7 | - | TRBV27
CSARDRPGKNSNQPQHF | TGCAGTGCTAGAGATAGGCCGGGAAAGAATAGCAATCAGCCCCAGCATTTT | - | TRBJ1-5 | - | TRBV20-1
CANTTGDRAILRYGYTF | TGTGCCAACACGACGGGAGACAGAGCTATCCTAAGATATGGCTACACCTTC | - | TRBJ1-2 | many | TRBV6-1
CSAVLGQGTYEQYF | TGCAGTGCTGTATTGGGACAGGGAACCTACGAGCAGTACTTC | TRBD1 | TRBJ2-7 | - | TRBV20-1
CASSSRAGFTDTQYF | TGTGCCAGCAGCTCAAGAGCGGGGTTCACAGATACGCAGTATTTT | TRBD2 | TRBJ2-3 | many | TRBV7-3
CASSLGLAGGNEQYF | TGTGCCAGCAGCTTAGGACTAGCGGGAGGAAACGAGCAGTACTTC | TRBD2 | TRBJ2-7 | many | TRBV7-9
CARSWDTEAFF | TGTGCCAGGAGTTGGGACACTGAAGCTTTCTTT | - | TRBJ1-1 | - | TRBV30
CAYRSFYEQYF | TGTGCCTACCGTAGCTTCTACGAGCAGTACTTC | - | TRBJ2-7 | few | TRBV5-4
CASSIGGGGGQAAGANVLTF | TGTGCCAGTAGTATAGGAGGGGGCGGGGGGCAAGCGGCTGGGGCCAACGTCCTGACTTTC | - | TRBJ2-6 | - | TRBV19
CASSLEAGHSYEQYF | TGCGCCAGCAGCTTGGAGGCAGGGCATTCCTACGAGCAGTACTTC | - | TRBJ2-7 | many | TRBV5-1
CASSADRVREKLFF | TGCGCCAGCAGCGCGGACAGGGTCCGGGAAAAACTGTTTTTT | TRBD1 | TRBJ1-4 | few | TRBV5-1
CASSLGQVVTNYGYTF | TGTGCCAGCAGTTTAGGCCAGGTCGTAACTAACTATGGCTACACCTTC | - | TRBJ1-2 | many | TRBV12-3/TRBV12-4
CASSESWREWNNEQFF | TGCGCCAGCAGTGAGTCCTGGCGGGAGTGGAACAATGAGCAGTTCTTC | TRBD2 | TRBJ2-1 | many | TRBV10-2
CASSFPGQGHEQYF | TGTGCCAGCAGTTTCCCGGGACAGGGCCACGAGCAGTACTTC | TRBD1 | TRBJ2-7 | many | TRBV27
CASSAGTILYNEQFF | TGTGCCAGCAGCGCAGGGACTATCTTATACAATGAGCAGTTCTTC | TRBD2 | TRBJ2-1 | many | TRBV7-9
CASTTGLTGANVLTF | TGTGCCAGCACCACGGGACTAACTGGGGCCAACGTCCTGACTTTC | TRBD2 | TRBJ2-6 | few | TRBV9
CASSARAGDGYTF | TGTGCCAGCAGTGCACGCGCGGGCGATGGCTACACCTTC | - | TRBJ1-2 | many | TRBV28
CSAVGTSGYTGELFF | TGCAGTGCGGTAGGGACTAGCGGTTACACCGGGGAGCTGTTTTTT | TRBD2 | TRBJ2-2 | - | TRBV20-1
CAWNRYNEQFF | TGTGCCTGGAACAGGTACAATGAGCAGTTCTTC | - | TRBJ2-1 | - | TRBV30
CASSLQAEKTGELFF | TGCGCCAGCAGCTTACAGGCCGAGAAGACCGGGGAGCTGTTTTTT | - | TRBJ2-2 | many | TRBV5-1
CASTSQGALGANVLTF | TGTGCCAGCACGTCACAGGGGGCGCTTGGGGCCAACGTCCTGACTTTC | TRBD1 | TRBJ2-6 | - | TRBV3-1
CASSQAGRAGNEQFF | TGTGCCAGCAGTCAAGCCGGGAGGGCGGGGAATGAGCAGTTCTTC | TRBD2 | TRBJ2-1 | few | TRBV6-1
CAWSAPPGGYTF | TGTGCCTGGAGTGCCCCCCCGGGGGGCTACACCTTC | - | TRBJ1-2 | few | TRBV30
CASSYSGQGKNIQYF | TGTGCCAGCAGTTACTCTGGACAGGGTAAAAACATTCAGTACTTC | TRBD1 | TRBJ2-4 | - | TRBV6-5
CATEAGGGQPQHF | TGTGCCACCGAGGCAGGGGGCGGTCAGCCCCAGCATTTT | TRBD1 | TRBJ1-5 | - | TRBV19
CASSLGVGRATETQYF | TGTGCCAGCAGCCTTGGTGTCGGGAGGGCCACAGAGACCCAGTACTTC | TRBD2 | TRBJ2-5 | many | TRBV11-2
CASTRRQGLTEAFF | TGTGCCAGCACCCGAAGACAGGGGTTGACTGAAGCTTTCTTT | TRBD1 | TRBJ1-1 | - | TRBV6-2/TRBV6-3
CASSDIPQGVGLTDTQYF | TGTGCCAGCAGTGATATCCCCCAAGGAGTGGGGTTAACAGATACGCAGTATTTT | - | TRBJ2-3 | many | TRBV2
CSARVLAGLNYNEQFF | TGCAGTGCTAGAGTCCTAGCGGGGCTTAACTACAATGAGCAGTTCTTC | TRBD2 | TRBJ2-1 | few | TRBV20-1
CASSLLAGPLLVRANVLTF | TGTGCCAGCAGCTTACTAGCGGGTCCGCTCTTAGTTAGGGCCAACGTCCTGACTTTC | TRBD2 | TRBJ2-6 | few | TRBV28